Below are 10 T cell receptor beta chains sequenced from a single sample in a study of blood T cell repertoires in COVID-19. Sequenced by immunoSEQ multiplex PCR; TCRdb stores in-frame clones only, minus some. The sample holds roughly 70,000 clones, 80% to 95% seen once. The specimen was peripheral blood. Receptors originate from a human donor in a cohort sampled during active COVID-19.

As to this clone: The sample holds other DNA sequences that translate to the same CDR3. The gene calls are TRBV10-2 and TRBJ2-1, with 8 bases identical to TRBD2. CDR1 is WSHSY, CDR2 SAAADI, per germline. With 8 bases clipped from V and 5 bases from J, the junction kept 11 bases outside the gene matches. The CDR3 has 15 amino acids. The CDR3 loop reads CASSFRGGTDNEQFF. CDR3 bases: TGCGCCAGCTCTTTTCGGGGGGGAACGGACAATGAGCAGTTCTTC.

This chain connects TRBV3-1 (or the pseudogene TRBV3-2) to TRBJ2-1; D is possibly TRBD2 (6 bases). Trimming took 0 bases from V and 6 from J, leaving 12 bases between them. The CDR3 runs to 15 residues. From germline, CDR1 is LGHDT and CDR2 YNNKEL (reference sequence). The CDR3 sequence: CASSQEQWRGNEQFF. For the CDR3, the DNA is TGTGCCAGCAGCCAAGAACAGTGGCGGGGCAATGAGCAGTTCTTC.

This clone was seen a single time. The rearrangement links TRBV7-7 to TRBJ2-5; 9 bases agree with TRBD1. This CDR3 is 15 amino acids long. V lost 5 bases, J lost 4 bases, and 8 bases stayed unmatched. CDR1 is SSHAT, CDR2 FNYEAQ, per germline (reference sequence). This CDR3 is CASSTGTGKIETQYF. The CDR3 DNA is TGTGCCAGCAGCACGGGGACAGGGAAAATAGAGACCCAGTACTTC.

This clone was seen a single time. The V gene is TRBV6-1, the J gene TRBJ1-3; weak D call: TRBD1 (5 bases). The germline V gene encodes CDR1 MNHNS and CDR2 SASEGT. The CDR3 has 14 amino acids. The germline V and J ends were trimmed by 2 bases and 1 base, with 6 bases remaining between them. Written as DNA, the CDR3 is TGTGCCAGCAGTGAACAGGGTTCTGGAAACACCATATATTTT. This sequence encodes CASSEQGSGNTIYF.

This rearrangement joins TRBV3-1 (or the pseudogene TRBV3-2) to TRBJ2-7; the match to TRBD1 covers 8 bases. CDR1 and CDR2 from the germline V gene are LGHDT and YNNKEL (reference sequence). The CDR3 covers 17 residues. Trimming removed 5 bases from V and 1 base from J; junction bases left unmatched: 13. DNA for the CDR3: TGTGCCAGCAGCTACGGAGGACAGGGAGTTTGGTCCTACGAGCAGTACTTC. The encoded protein is CASSYGGQGVWSYEQYF.

V usage is TRBV5-4 and J usage is TRBJ1-2; 7 nucleotides line up with TRBD1. Germline V CDR1 and CDR2: SGHNT, YYREEE (reference sequence). The CDR3 contains 15 residues. Trimming at V came to 4 bases and at J to 2 bases, leaving 8 bases not matched to a gene. The CDR3 DNA sequence: TGTGCCAGCAGCATACAGGGGAAGGACAACTATGGCTACACCTTC. Protein: CASSIQGKDNYGYTF.

The V call is TRBV2, the J call TRBJ2-7, with 10 bases fitting TRBD2. Trimming cost V 3 bases and J 8 bases; bases outside gene matches: 7. The CDR3 is made up of 14 amino acids. Germline CDR1 is SNHLY and CDR2 is FYNNEI. The CDR3, as DNA: TGTGCCAGCAGTGATGAGACTAGCGGGCTTCAGCAGTACTTC. Translation gives CASSDETSGLQQYF.

This clone appeared a single time. The chain recombines TRBV12-3 or TRBV12-4 with TRBJ1-2; D call uncertain. The V and J ends lost 3 bases and 1 base respectively, with 6 bases between them. This CDR3 is 13 amino acids long. CDR3 nucleotides: TGTGCCAGCAGTTTCGGGTTTAACTATGGCTACACCTTC. Encoded protein: CASSFGFNYGYTF.

This chain joins TRBV15 and TRBJ1-4; 9 nucleotides agree with TRBD1. In germline, CDR1 is LNHNV, CDR2 YYDKDF (reference sequence). V was clipped by 0 bases and J by 7 bases; unmatched bases: 6. The CDR3 is made up of 16 amino acids. The CDR3 protein is CATSRDGDRDSEKLFF. CDR3 in DNA: TGTGCCACCAGCAGAGATGGGGACAGGGACAGTGAAAAACTGTTTTTT.

This chain uses TRBV6-4 with TRBJ1-1; 10 nucleotides line up with TRBD1. Germline CDR1 and CDR2: MRHNA and SNTAGT. The trim removed 4 bases at V and 4 bases at J, leaving 3 bases unmatched. The CDR3 covers 14 residues. The CDR3 region is CASSGTGGSTEAFF. CDR3 DNA: TGTGCCAGCAGTGGGACAGGGGGTTCCACTGAAGCTTTCTTT.